Below, 21 T cell receptor beta chains from the same sample are listed, as sequenced in a study of response to subunit inactivated influenza vaccine. One entry per CDR3 protein, called by TCRdb with MiXCR from the RT-PCR reads. The sample lists 500,000 to 650,000 distinct CDR3 sequences; around 8% were seen once. The material sequenced was PBMCs from blood, taken around 25 months after vaccination. Every receptor here comes from a man aged 50 to 69 who received an inactivated influenza vaccine.

At least ten counts were recorded for this clonotype. The rearrangement uses TRBV12-3 or TRBV12-4 and TRBJ2-1; a weak D match, TRBD2 (5 bases). This CDR3 is 15 amino acids long. Trimming took off 7 bases at V and 0 bases at J, with 13 bases between the two ends. The CDR3 DNA reads as TGTGCCAGCAAGTGGAACGGACTCTCCTACAATGAGCAGTTCTTC. The encoded protein is CASKWNGLSYNEQFF.

A few counts support this clonotype. Here the CDR3 reads CASSLTLESMYEQYF. CDR3 in DNA: TGCGCCAGCAGCCTAACCTTGGAAAGTATGTACGAGCAGTACTTC. This chain uses TRBV5-1 with TRBJ2-7; D gene uncertain. The V gene lost 4 bases and the J gene lost 4 bases, with 18 bases spanning the gap. Per the germline V gene, CDR1 is SGHRS and CDR2 is YFSETQ. The CDR3 runs to 15 residues.

This clonotype was seen more than once but under ten times. The genes are TRBV4-3 and TRBJ2-7, with no clear D. Deletions cut 1 base from V and 0 bases from J, with 7 bases between. The CDR3 runs 14 residues. Germline assignment: CDR1 LGHNA and CDR2 YSLEER. The CDR3 nucleotides read TGCGCCAGCAGCCAAGCAAGTTACTCCTACGAGCAGTACTTC. It yields the protein CASSQASYSYEQYF.

This clonotype turned up a few times. The gene calls are TRBV18 and TRBJ2-2, with TRBD1 as a possible D gene (6 bases). Per germline, CDR1 KGHSH and CDR2 LQKENI. Trimming took 3 bases from V and 3 from J, leaving 17 bases between them. This CDR3 has 17 residues. The CDR3 loop reads CASSPLYTGKYTGELFF. CDR3 bases: TGTGCCAGCTCACCGCTTTATACAGGGAAGTACACCGGGGAGCTGTTTTTT. The full variable domain, its missing parts supplied by reference TRBV18 and TRBJ2-2, is NAGVMQNPRHLVRRRGQEARLRCSPMKGHSHVYWYRQLPEEGLKFMVYLQKENIIDESGMPKERFSAEFPKEGPSILRIQQVVRGDSAAYFCASSPLYTGKYTGELFFGEGSRLTVL.

This clonotype has a count of ten or more. The chain has TRBV20-1 and TRBJ1-1; D is perhaps TRBD1 (5 bases). The CDR3 spans 12 residues. The V and J ends lost 5 bases and 2 bases respectively, with 9 bases between them. In germline, CDR1 is DFQATT, CDR2 SNEGSKA (reference sequence). The CDR3 DNA reads as TGCAGTGCTCAACAGGTTAACACTGAAGCTTTCTTT. Translating gives CSAQQVNTEAFF.

The rearrangement uses TRBV10-3 and TRBJ2-1; 8 bases are a match to TRBD2. V lost 0 bases and J lost 6; bases outside the gene matches: 4. There are 15 residues in the CDR3. The germline V gene encodes CDR1 ENHRY and CDR2 SYGVKD. CDR3 in amino acids: CAISESAGDLNEQFF. CDR3 sequence (DNA): TGTGCCATCAGTGAGTCAGCGGGGGACCTCAATGAGCAGTTCTTC.

This clonotype occurred many times. The chain combines TRBV27 with TRBJ2-1; 7 bases map to TRBD1. The CDR3 length is 15 residues. The V and J ends lost 4 bases and 7 bases, in that order; junction bases with no gene match: 10. CDR1 is MNHEY and CDR2 is SMNVEV in the germline V gene (reference sequence). The CDR3 DNA sequence: TGTGCCAGCAGTTCTCATACGACAGGGTGGAATGAGCAGTTCTTC. Amino acid sequence: CASSSHTTGWNEQFF.

The V and J genes are TRBV11-2 and TRBJ2-7; 8 bases map to TRBD1. The germline CDR1 and CDR2 sequences are SGHAT and FQNNGV. The V and J ends lost 0 bases and 6 bases, in that order; junction bases with no gene match: 7. CDR3 length equals 15 residues. CDR3 DNA sequence: TGTGCCAGCAGCTTAGAGGCCAGGGGGCGAGGCGAGCAGTACTTC. Protein: CASSLEARGRGEQYF.

A single count supports this clonotype. The chain recombines TRBV6-5 with TRBJ2-3, with TRBD2 matching 9 bases. The CDR3 totals 16 residues. The V segment lost 4 bases and the J segment 5 bases; nucleotides outside the gene matches: 10. Germline loops: CDR1 MNHEY, CDR2 SVGAGI. This CDR3 reads CASSFLAAGGRDTQYF. CDR3 sequence (DNA): TGTGCCAGCAGTTTCCTGGCAGCGGGGGGTAGAGATACGCAGTATTTT.

V gene TRBV15 combines with J gene TRBJ2-3, with 11 bases aligning to TRBD2. The junction had 4 bases not matched to a gene; V was cut back by 7 bases and J by 1 base. The CDR3 is 15 residues long. Germline V gene sequence: CDR1 LNHNV, CDR2 YYDKDF (reference sequence). The CDR3 is CATTPGLAGTDTQYF. CDR3 sequence (DNA): TGTGCCACCACCCCGGGACTAGCGGGCACAGATACGCAGTATTTT.

The chain employs TRBV7-2 and TRBJ2-7; D unresolved. Per germline, CDR1 SGHTA and CDR2 FQGNSA. This CDR3 spans 15 amino acids. Between the trimmed V and J ends, which lost 3 bases and 2 bases, there was a span of 14 bases. The DNA for the CDR3 is TGTGCCAGCAGCTTCGGTCAAATGAGAACCTACGAGCAGTACTTC. It encodes CASSFGQMRTYEQYF.

The chain links TRBV5-1 to TRBJ2-7, with 9 bases identical to TRBD1. The CDR3 sequence is 17 residues long. Germline assignment: CDR1 SGHRS and CDR2 YFSETQ. The V gene end was trimmed by 3 bases and the J gene end by 5 bases; junction bases not matched to a gene: 15. CDR3 residues: CASSWRRPGQGTNEQYF. CDR3 DNA: TGCGCCAGCAGCTGGAGACGCCCAGGACAGGGGACCAACGAGCAGTACTTC. The complete variable domain, with remaining parts taken from reference TRBV5-1 and TRBJ2-7, reads KAGVTQTPRYLIKTRGQQVTLSCSPISGHRSVSWYQQTPGQGLQFLFEYFSETQRNKGNFPGRFSGRQFSNSRSEMNVSTLELGDSALYLCASSWRRPGQGTNEQYFGPGTRLTVT.

Many counts were recorded for this clonotype. V usage is TRBV27 and J usage is TRBJ1-1, with no clear D. Trimming left V 4 bases short and J 3 bases short, with 12 bases between. The CDR3 runs to 14 residues. CDR1 is MNHEY, CDR2 SMNVEV, per germline (reference sequence). The CDR3 nucleotides are TGTGCCAGCAGTTCTCCTCCCCACTACACTGAAGCTTTCTTT. Amino acid sequence: CASSSPPHYTEAFF.

The chain couples TRBV5-5 to TRBJ1-5; the match to TRBD1 covers 10 bases. The CDR3 sequence is 16 residues long. V lost 4 bases to trimming and J lost 4 bases; unmatched junction nucleotides: 8. Germline V lookup: CDR1 SGHKS, CDR2 YYEKEE (reference sequence). Written as DNA, the CDR3 is TGTGCCAGCAGCCCATACCGGGACAGGGGTAATCAGCCCCAGCATTTT. It specifies CASSPYRDRGNQPQHF.

The gene calls are TRBV5-1 and TRBJ2-3; perhaps TRBD1 as D (5 bases). Germline V gene lookup returns CDR1 SGHRS and CDR2 YFSETQ. This CDR3 is 15 amino acids long. Trimming left V 4 bases short and J 1 base short, with 13 bases between. This CDR3 reads CASSRTGFGTDTQYF. In DNA form, the CDR3 reads TGCGCCAGCAGCCGAACAGGTTTTGGCACAGATACGCAGTATTTT.

This clonotype was seen a handful of times. CDR3 coding DNA: TGTGCCAGCAGCCAACGGGACCGAGGCGTGTATTTT. Protein: CASSQRDRGVYF. The rearrangement links TRBV3-1 to TRBJ2-3; perhaps D is TRBD1 or TRBD2 (5 bases each). Trimming stripped 2 bases from V and 14 bases from J, with 14 bases between. CDR3 length: 12 residues. Germline assignment: CDR1 LGHDT and CDR2 YNNKEL (reference sequence).

The J gene is TRBJ2-5, the V gene TRBV19, with TRBD2 as a possible D gene (5 bases). Germline CDR1 and CDR2: LNHDA and SQIVND (reference sequence). This CDR3 is 13 amino acids long. V was clipped by 7 bases and J by 5 bases, with 14 bases between them. The CDR3 nucleotides read TGTGCCAGTACAGAACAACCGGGGGAGACCCAGTACTTC. Protein product: CASTEQPGETQYF.

This clonotype was picked up a small number of times. As DNA, the CDR3 is TGTGCCAGCAGCTTGGGTCCACCTGAAGCTTTCTTT. Its translation is CASSLGPPEAFF. The chain carries TRBV5-8 and TRBJ1-1; D unclear. This CDR3 spans 12 amino acids. Germline V gene data show CDR1 as SGHTS and CDR2 as YDEGEE. V was cut by 0 bases and J by 6 bases, with 6 bases left in between.

V usage is TRBV3-1 and J usage is TRBJ1-3; D is undetermined. Germline loops: CDR1 LGHDT, CDR2 YNNKEL (reference sequence). The V end lost 1 base, the J end lost 0 bases, and 13 bases lay between the germline ends. The CDR3 runs to 17 residues. CDR3 region: CASSQVPFHTSGNTIYF. CDR3 sequence (DNA): TGTGCCAGCAGCCAAGTACCCTTCCATACCTCTGGAAACACCATATATTTT.

This clonotype was seen ten or more times. The chain joins TRBV20-1 to TRBJ2-3, with D possibly being TRBD2 (5 bases). The CDR3 has 14 residues. The germline V gene encodes CDR1 DFQATT and CDR2 SNEGSKA (reference sequence). V shed 3 bases and J shed 0 bases, with 10 bases lying between them. The DNA of the CDR3 is TGCAGTGCTAGGTGGGAGCGGAGCACAGATACGCAGTATTTT. This codes for CSARWERSTDTQYF.

This clonotype has a count of ten or more. This rearrangement joins TRBV29-1 to TRBJ2-2; a weak D match, TRBD2 (6 bases). V was cut by 6 bases and J by 0 bases, with 14 bases left in between. The CDR3 is made up of 15 amino acids. CDR1 is SQVTM and CDR2 is ANQGSEA in the germline V gene. The CDR3 DNA is TGCAGCGTCGTCGATAGCGGCGCGAACACCGGGGAGCTGTTTTTT. It encodes CSVVDSGANTGELFF.